These 18 T cell receptor beta chains originate from one sample sequenced in a study of T cell clonotyping in hematopoietic cell transplantation. The method was immunoSEQ multiplex PCR; TCRdb's version includes in-frame clones alone and lacks a portion of them. The sample yields 16,000 or so clones, around 93% seen once. Time point here: recipient sample about 28 days before transplant, after cytoreduction. Specimen: peripheral blood mononuclear cells, collected before stem cell transplant. The source is a young man with biphenotypic leukemia. Some clones in this sample may be carry-over from other donors' samples.

The rearrangement joins TRBV29-1 to TRBJ1-1; a possible D gene is TRBD1 (5 bases). The CDR3 totals 13 residues. The germline V gene has CDR1 SQVTM and CDR2 ANQGSEA. V lost 2 bases, J lost 5 bases, and 12 bases lay in between. CDR3 in DNA: TGCAGCGTTGAAAAGGGGTATGGGACTGAAGCTTTCTTT. As protein: CSVEKGYGTEAFF.

This clone was detected only once. This sample also contains other DNA sequences that code for the same CDR3. The rearrangement uses TRBV5-6 and TRBJ1-2; TRBD1 is a possible D gene (5 bases). The CDR3 is 13 amino acids. Germline V gives CDR1 SGHDT, CDR2 YYEEEE. V lost 2 bases and J lost 8, with 13 bases in between. The CDR3: CASSFGRGGGYTF. The CDR3 nucleotides are TGTGCCAGCAGCTTTGGAAGGGGTGGCGGCTACACCTTC.

This chain links TRBV5-1 with TRBJ1-2; tentative D call: TRBD1 (5 bases). This CDR3 region has 19 residues. CDR1 and CDR2 (germline): SGHRS, YFSETQ. Trimming took 0 bases from V and 3 from J, leaving 24 bases between them. The CDR3 here is CASSLVGREEGIGDYGYTF. The DNA for the CDR3 is TGCGCCAGCAGCTTGGTCGGCAGGGAAGAAGGTATAGGGGACTATGGCTACACCTTC.

This clone occurred a few times. The CDR3 reads CACLEDTGELFF. The CDR3 region has the DNA TGTGCCTGTCTAGAGGACACCGGGGAGCTGTTTTTT. The chain recombines TRBV7-2 with TRBJ2-2; D unclear. Trimming shortened V by 11 bases and J by 3 bases, and 10 bases separated the two germline ends. Germline V CDR1 and CDR2: SGHTA, FQGNSA. The CDR3 extends over 12 amino acids.

J is TRBJ2-7 and V is TRBV5-6; D may match TRBD1 or TRBD2 (5 bases each). Per the germline V gene, CDR1 is SGHDT and CDR2 is YYEEEE. This CDR3 is built from 14 residues. Trimming pared 1 base from V and 7 bases from J, leaving 15 bases between. The CDR3, as DNA: TGTGCCAGCAGCTTGAAAGGGACGGGGTTAGAGCAGTACTTC. Translated: CASSLKGTGLEQYF.

The chain couples TRBV2 to TRBJ1-2; the D gene is possibly TRBD1 (5 bases). The V end lost 6 bases, the J end lost 3 bases, and 14 bases lay between the germline ends. Germline-derived CDR1 and CDR2 are SNHLY and FYNNEI. CDR3 length: 14 residues. CDR3 sequence (DNA): TGTGCCAGCAGCGGGGGGGGGAACTACTATGGCTACACCTTC. Protein: CASSGGGNYYGYTF.

The J gene is TRBJ1-5, the V gene TRBV19, with 8 bases aligning to TRBD1. J gave up 9 bases and V 6 bases, and 4 bases lay outside the gene matches. The CDR3 consists of 12 residues. Per the germline V gene, CDR1 is LNHDA and CDR2 is SQIVND (reference sequence). The CDR3 region is CASRTGGVPQHF. The CDR3 DNA reads TGTGCCAGTAGAACAGGGGGAGTGCCCCAGCATTTT.

V and J are TRBV28 and TRBJ1-5; D might be TRBD1 (5 bases). Trimming removed 3 bases at V and 7 bases at J, with 13 bases between. This CDR3 is built from 14 residues. Germline V gives CDR1 MDHEN, CDR2 SYDVKM. CDR3 sequence: CASSLAGYGQPQHF. The CDR3 DNA reads as TGTGCCAGCAGTTTGGCAGGGTACGGACAGCCCCAGCATTTT. Filled out from reference TRBV28 and TRBJ1-5, the complete variable domain reads DVKVTQSSRYLVKRTGEKVFLECVQDMDHENMFWYRQDPGLGLRLIYFSYDVKMKEKGDIPEGYSVSREKKERFSLILESASTNQTSMYLCASSLAGYGQPQHFGDGTRLSIL.

This rearrangement joins TRBV5-1 to TRBJ2-6; D ambiguous. Germline CDR1 is SGHRS and CDR2 is YFSETQ. The CDR3 runs 14 residues. V was trimmed by 1 base and J by 2 bases, leaving 4 bases between them. CDR3 region: CASSLSAGANVLTF. In DNA, the CDR3 is TGCGCCAGCAGCTTGTCGGCTGGGGCCAACGTCCTGACTTTC.

This rearrangement joins TRBV6-5 to TRBJ1-2, with D unresolved. There are 14 residues in the CDR3. V lost 2 bases and J lost 4, with 11 bases in between. Germline assignment: CDR1 MNHEY and CDR2 SVGAGI. CDR3 DNA sequence: TGTGCCAGCAGTTACGGCCAGCTCGCCTATGGCTACACCTTC. Translating gives CASSYGQLAYGYTF.

This chain uses TRBV5-6 with TRBJ2-7; the D is unclear. The germline V gene encodes CDR1 SGHDT and CDR2 YYEEEE. The CDR3 extends over 13 amino acids. V was shortened by 3 bases and J by 3 bases, with 10 bases between the two germline ends. The CDR3: CASSYYRSYEQYF. DNA of the CDR3: TGTGCCAGCAGCTACTACCGAAGCTACGAGCAGTACTTC.

This rearrangement joins TRBV19 to TRBJ1-2; D is unresolved. Germline CDR1 LNHDA, CDR2 SQIVND (reference sequence). This CDR3 spans 16 amino acids. V lost 6 bases and J lost 1, with 18 bases in between. The CDR3 reads CASRETWRGLNYGYTF. CDR3 coding DNA: TGTGCCAGTAGAGAAACCTGGCGAGGGCTTAACTATGGCTACACCTTC.

In regard to this clone: Other DNA sequences in this specimen translate into the identical CDR3. CDR3 in amino acids: CASSFGRGSYEQYF. CDR3 nucleotide sequence: TGTGCCAGCAGCTTTGGTCGGGGGTCCTACGAGCAGTACTTC. V and J are TRBV5-6 and TRBJ2-7, with D possibly TRBD2 on 6 matching bases. V was shortened by 2 bases and J by 1 base, with 10 bases between the two germline ends. This CDR3 has 14 residues. Looked up from germline, CDR1 is SGHDT and CDR2 is YYEEEE.

This clone was counted a single time. This chain links TRBV2 with TRBJ2-5, with a tentative D call TRBD2 (5 bases). This CDR3 is built from 12 residues. Trimming took 8 bases from V and 3 from J, leaving 10 bases between them. Germline V CDR1 and CDR2: SNHLY, FYNNEI. The DNA for the CDR3 is TGTGCCAGCGGTATGAGGGAAGAGACCCAGTACTTC. Amino acid sequence: CASGMREETQYF.

This clone was observed a single time. The V call is TRBV6-1, the J call TRBJ2-3; 9 nucleotides align to TRBD2. This CDR3 comprises 14 residues. The germline V gene encodes CDR1 MNHNS and CDR2 SASEGT. Losses at the gene ends were 4 bases for V and 6 bases for J; bases not matched to a gene: 5. CDR3 protein: CASSVGLASDTQYF. CDR3 nucleotides: TGTGCCAGCAGTGTAGGACTAGCGAGTGATACGCAGTATTTT.

The V and J genes are TRBV2 and TRBJ2-5; possibly TRBD1 or TRBD2 for D (6 bases each). CDR3 length equals 17 residues. CDR1 is SNHLY and CDR2 is FYNNEI in the germline V gene. The ends were cut back, 4 bases at V and 7 bases at J, with 25 bases in the middle. CDR3 sequence reads: CASSASTGFNGRGTQYF. The CDR3, as DNA: TGTGCCAGCAGTGCCTCCACAGGGTTCAATGGGCGGGGGACCCAGTACTTC.

The gene calls are TRBV2 and TRBJ2-2; D is perhaps TRBD2 (7 bases). Looked up from germline, CDR1 is SNHLY and CDR2 is FYNNEI. V shed 5 bases and J shed 4 bases, with 11 bases lying between them. The CDR3 extends over 14 amino acids. The CDR3 here is CASSNREGTGELFF. The CDR3 DNA sequence: TGTGCCAGCAGTAACAGGGAGGGCACCGGGGAGCTGTTTTTT.

V and J are TRBV6-5 and TRBJ2-2; D possibly corresponds to TRBD1 (5 bases). Deletions cut 4 bases from V and 5 bases from J, with 14 bases between. The CDR3 has 15 amino acids. Germline V gene data show CDR1 as MNHEY and CDR2 as SVGAGI. The CDR3 region has the DNA TGTGCCAGCAGTTCGGCGGTTGGGGCAACCGGGGAGCTGTTTTTT. Its translation: CASSSAVGATGELFF.